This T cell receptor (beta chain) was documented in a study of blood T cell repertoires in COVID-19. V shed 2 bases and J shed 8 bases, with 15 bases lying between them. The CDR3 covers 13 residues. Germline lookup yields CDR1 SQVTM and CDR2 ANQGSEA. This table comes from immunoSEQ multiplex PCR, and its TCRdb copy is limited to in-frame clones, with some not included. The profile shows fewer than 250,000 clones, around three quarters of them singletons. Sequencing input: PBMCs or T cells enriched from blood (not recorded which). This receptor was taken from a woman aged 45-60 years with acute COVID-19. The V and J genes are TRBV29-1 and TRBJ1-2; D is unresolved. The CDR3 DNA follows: TGCAGCGTTGAAAAGCGCCGCCCAGAGGGCTACACCTTC. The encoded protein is CSVEKRRPEGYTF.